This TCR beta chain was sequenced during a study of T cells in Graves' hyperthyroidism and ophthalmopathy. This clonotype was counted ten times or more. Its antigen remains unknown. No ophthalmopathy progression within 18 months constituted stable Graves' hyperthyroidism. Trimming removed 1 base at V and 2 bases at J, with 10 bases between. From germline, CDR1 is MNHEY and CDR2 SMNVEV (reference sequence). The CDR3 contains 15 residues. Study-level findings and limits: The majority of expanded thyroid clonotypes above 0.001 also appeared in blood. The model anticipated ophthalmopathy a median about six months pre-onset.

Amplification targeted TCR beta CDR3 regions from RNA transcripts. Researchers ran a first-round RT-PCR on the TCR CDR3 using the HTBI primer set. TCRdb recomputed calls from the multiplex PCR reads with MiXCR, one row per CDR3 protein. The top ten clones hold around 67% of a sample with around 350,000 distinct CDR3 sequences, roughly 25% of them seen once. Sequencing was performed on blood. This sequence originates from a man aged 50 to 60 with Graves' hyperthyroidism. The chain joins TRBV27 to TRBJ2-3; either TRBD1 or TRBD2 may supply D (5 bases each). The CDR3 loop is CASSLLGVDTDTQYF. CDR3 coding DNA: TGTGCCAGCAGTTTATTGGGGGTTGACACAGATACGCAGTATTTT.